This T cell receptor (beta chain) comes out of a study of blood T cell repertoires in COVID-19. Study information: COVID-19 samples, acute and convalescent, were from the United States, Italy and Spain. The analysed material was cDNA or gDNA that came from T cells, B-cell-depleted T cells, or PBMCs.

In the original processing: Using reference gene primer amplification, nucleated cell counts were estimated. The protocol was immunoSEQ multiplex PCR, while the TCRdb copy is restricted to in-frame clones and leaves out a portion. Clone size and the V and J calls come from that table; the DNA yielded D and trimming. The sample shows under 150,000 clones, about 88% of them seen only once. The material sequenced was peripheral blood. The TCR comes from a man between 45 and 60 years old with active or convalescent COVID-19.

CDR3 residues: CASSSQVNYGYTF. The CDR3, as DNA: TGTGCCAGCAGTTCACAGGTTAACTATGGCTACACCTTC. This chain joins TRBV27 and TRBJ1-2; perhaps TRBD1 as D (5 bases). The CDR3 is 13 amino acids. CDR1 is MNHEY and CDR2 is SMNVEV in the germline V gene (reference sequence). Trimming left V 4 bases short and J 1 base short, with 7 bases between.